These T cell receptor beta chains were read from a single sample in a study of identical twins. TCRdb called the 5' RACE reads again in MiXCR, with one record for every CDR3 protein. Counted here are 550,000 to 700,000 distinct CDR3 sequences, around 9.6% occurring once; the ten biggest clones make up under 3.5%. The sample also formed part of further work on yellow fever vaccine responses in identical twins.

The sample consisted of PBMCs. The receptors derive from a woman in her late teens or twenties in good health. CDR3s include the opening cysteine and the closing phenylalanine or tryptophan. The D gene is left open where the match is weak. Not all rows give a size; the values are once, few, many and, for expanded clones, a class.

TGTGCCAGCAGTTTCCCCGGGGGCTCCAACTATGGCTACACCTTC	CASSFPGGSNYGYTF	.	TRBV12-3/TRBV12-4	TRBJ1-2	many
TGTGCCAGCAGTAACGAGCGACTACGATTAGCTGGCGGGGCCAACGTCCTGACTTTC	CASSNERLRLAGGANVLTF	.	TRBV6-4	TRBJ2-6	few
TGTGCCAGCAGCTTAGTCTTGGGCCAAGAGACCCAGTACTTC	CASSLVLGQETQYF	.	TRBV7-9	TRBJ2-5	many
TGCAGTGCTAGCCGCGGACAGGGGGCCGTTGAGCAGTTCTTC	CSASRGQGAVEQFF	TRBD1	TRBV20-1	TRBJ2-1	many
TGTGCCAGCAGCTCCGACCTCGTAAATTCACCCCTCCACTTT	CASSSDLVNSPLHF	.	TRBV12-3/TRBV12-4	TRBJ1-6	.
TGTGCCAGCAGCCAATTGATTGGACTAGCGGGAGCCGATGAGCAGTTCTTC	CASSQLIGLAGADEQFF	TRBD2	TRBV4-2	TRBJ2-1	.
TGTGCCAGCTTTTCGGCCGAAGAGACCCAGTACTTC	CASFSAEETQYF	.	TRBV6-6	TRBJ2-5	few
TGCGCCAGCAGCCAAGATGGGACCGGGGAGCTGTTTTTT	CASSQDGTGELFF	.	TRBV4-3	TRBJ2-2	many
TGTGCCAGCAGTCCTAGCGGGAGCACAGATACGCAGTATTTT	CASSPSGSTDTQYF	TRBD2	TRBV6-2/TRBV6-3	TRBJ2-3	many
TGTGCCAGCAGCCCCCTCGCCACAACAAACAATGAGCAGTTCTTC	CASSPLATTNNEQFF	.	TRBV7-2	TRBJ2-1	many
TGTGCCAGCAGCTCCAAGAGGAACAATGAGCAGTTCTTC	CASSSKRNNEQFF	.	TRBV11-3	TRBJ2-1	many
TGTGCCAGCAGTCCCGAGACAGGGGGCGTTAATGGTGGCACTGAAGCTTTCTTT	CASSPETGGVNGGTEAFF	TRBD1	TRBV12-3/TRBV12-4	TRBJ1-1	many
TGCGCCAGCAGCCACGGTACAGGGGGCCGAAACATTCAGTACTTC	CASSHGTGGRNIQYF	TRBD1	TRBV4-3	TRBJ2-4	.
TGTGCCAGCAGTGGGGACAGGGGTGCCTACGAGCAGTACTTC	CASSGDRGAYEQYF	TRBD1	TRBV2	TRBJ2-7	many
TGCGCCAGCAGCCCTACCGCGGCTAGCACAGATACGCAGTATTTT	CASSPTAASTDTQYF	.	TRBV5-1	TRBJ2-3	many
TGTGCCAGCAGCTTGGGGGAGACCCGTCGGCTTTCTAGCACAGATACGCAGTATTTT	CASSLGETRRLSSTDTQYF	.	TRBV5-6	TRBJ2-3	many
TGTGCCAGCAGCGTAAGCCCCCTCACAGATACGCAGTATTTT	CASSVSPLTDTQYF	.	TRBV9	TRBJ2-3	.
TGCAGTGCTAGGTCTCTGGGGGACTTGTACGAGCAGTACTTC	CSARSLGDLYEQYF	.	TRBV20-1	TRBJ2-7	.
TGTGCCAGCAGTTTAGGAGGCGCCGGGGGGACCCAGTACTTC	CASSLGGAGGTQYF	.	TRBV12-3/TRBV12-4	TRBJ2-5	.
TGTGCCAGCAGCCTTGGACGTCAGGAAGCTTTCTTT	CASSLGRQEAFF	.	TRBV4-2	TRBJ1-1	few
TGTACCCGCAGTTTAGCGCTAATTGGGGCTAGCGGGGACAATGAGCAGTTCTTC	CTRSLALIGASGDNEQFF	TRBD2	TRBV12-3/TRBV12-4	TRBJ2-1	.
TGCAGCGTTGACACAGCTACAGATACGCAGTATTTT	CSVDTATDTQYF	.	TRBV29-1	TRBJ2-3	many
TGCGCCAGCAGGCTAAGGGGGCAGGATGGCTACACCTTC	CASRLRGQDGYTF	TRBD1	TRBV4-1	TRBJ1-2	.
TGTGCCAGCAGTGAAGCGCTTCGGCAGCCTGGAGGGGAGACCCAGTACTTC	CASSEALRQPGGETQYF	.	TRBV2	TRBJ2-5	.
TGTGCCAGCAGCCGATCGGGCCAGGTGGGATGGAATACGCAGTATTTT	CASSRSGQVGWNTQYF	.	TRBV7-9	TRBJ2-3	.
TGTGCCATGAGGACTAGCGGATACGAGCAGTACTTC	CAMRTSGYEQYF	TRBD2	TRBV10-3	TRBJ2-7	few